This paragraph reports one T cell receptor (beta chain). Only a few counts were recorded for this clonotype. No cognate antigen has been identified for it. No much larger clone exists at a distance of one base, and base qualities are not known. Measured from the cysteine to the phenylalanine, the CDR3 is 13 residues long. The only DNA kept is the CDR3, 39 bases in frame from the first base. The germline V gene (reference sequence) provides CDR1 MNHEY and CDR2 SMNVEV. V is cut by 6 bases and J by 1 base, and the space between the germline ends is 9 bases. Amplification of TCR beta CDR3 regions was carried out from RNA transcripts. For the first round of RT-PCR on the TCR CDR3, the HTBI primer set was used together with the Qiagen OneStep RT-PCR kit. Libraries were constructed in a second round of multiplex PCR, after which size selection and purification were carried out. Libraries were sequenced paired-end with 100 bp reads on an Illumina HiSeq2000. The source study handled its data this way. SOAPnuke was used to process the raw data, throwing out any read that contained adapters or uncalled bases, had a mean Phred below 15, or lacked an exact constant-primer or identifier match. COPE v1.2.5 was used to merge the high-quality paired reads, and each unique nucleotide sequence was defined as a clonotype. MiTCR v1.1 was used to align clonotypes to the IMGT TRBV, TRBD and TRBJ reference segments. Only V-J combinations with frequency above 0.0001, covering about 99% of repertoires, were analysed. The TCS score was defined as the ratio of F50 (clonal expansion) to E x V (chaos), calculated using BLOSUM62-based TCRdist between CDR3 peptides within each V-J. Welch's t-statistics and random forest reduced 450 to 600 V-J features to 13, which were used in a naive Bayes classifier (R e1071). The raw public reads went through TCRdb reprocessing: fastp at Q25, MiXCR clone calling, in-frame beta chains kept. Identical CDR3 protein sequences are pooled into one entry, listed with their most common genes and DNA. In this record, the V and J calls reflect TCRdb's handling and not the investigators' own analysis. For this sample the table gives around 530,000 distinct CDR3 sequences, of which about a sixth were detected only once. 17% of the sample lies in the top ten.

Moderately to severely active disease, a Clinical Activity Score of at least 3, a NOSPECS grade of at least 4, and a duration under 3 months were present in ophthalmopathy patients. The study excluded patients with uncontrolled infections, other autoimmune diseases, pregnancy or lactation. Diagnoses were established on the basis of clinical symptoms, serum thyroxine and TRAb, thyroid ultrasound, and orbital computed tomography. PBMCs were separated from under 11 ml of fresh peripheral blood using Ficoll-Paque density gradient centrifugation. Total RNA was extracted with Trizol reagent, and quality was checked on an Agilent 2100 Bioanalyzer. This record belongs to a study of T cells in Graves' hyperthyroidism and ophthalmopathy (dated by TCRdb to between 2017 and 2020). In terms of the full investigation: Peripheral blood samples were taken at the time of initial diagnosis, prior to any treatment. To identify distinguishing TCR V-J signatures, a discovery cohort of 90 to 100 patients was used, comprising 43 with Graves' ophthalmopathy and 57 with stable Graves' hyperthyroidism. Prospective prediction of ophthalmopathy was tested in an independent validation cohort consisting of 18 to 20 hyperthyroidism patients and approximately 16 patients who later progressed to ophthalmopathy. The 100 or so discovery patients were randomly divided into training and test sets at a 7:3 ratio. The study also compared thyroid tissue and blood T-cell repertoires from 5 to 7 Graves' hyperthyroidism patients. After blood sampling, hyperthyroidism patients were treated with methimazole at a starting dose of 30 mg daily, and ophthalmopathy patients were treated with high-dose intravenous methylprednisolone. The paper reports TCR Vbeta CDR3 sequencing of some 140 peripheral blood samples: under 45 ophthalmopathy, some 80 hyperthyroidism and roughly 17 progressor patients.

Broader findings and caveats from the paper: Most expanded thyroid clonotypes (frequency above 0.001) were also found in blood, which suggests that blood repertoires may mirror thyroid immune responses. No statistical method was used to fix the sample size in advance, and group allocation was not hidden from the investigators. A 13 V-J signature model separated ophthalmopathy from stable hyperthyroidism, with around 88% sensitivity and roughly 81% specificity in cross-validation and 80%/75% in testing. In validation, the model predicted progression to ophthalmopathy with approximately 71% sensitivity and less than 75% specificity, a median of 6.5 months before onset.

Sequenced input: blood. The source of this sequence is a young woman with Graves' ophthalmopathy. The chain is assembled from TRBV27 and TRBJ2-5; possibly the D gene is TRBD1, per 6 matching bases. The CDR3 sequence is CASRRTAQETQYF. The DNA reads TGTGCCAGCAGAAGGACAGCCCAAGAGACCCAGTACTTC.